Below, 19 T cell receptor beta chains from the same sample are listed, as sequenced in a study of beta chain features in type 1 diabetes. The investigators reverse transcribed all of the isolated RNA, so they sequenced expressed TCRB transcripts. The data were produced by immunoSEQ multiplex PCR, yet TCRdb's version contains in-frame clones alone and is incomplete. Of 90,000 to 110,000 clones in the sample, 30% to 40% were seen once. The sample comprised stem cell memory CD4+ T cells from blood. The receptor set was obtained from a woman younger than 35 in good health.

This clone appeared a few times. The gene calls are TRBV18 and TRBJ2-7; a weak D match, TRBD2 (6 bases). The length of the CDR3 is 14 residues. V lost 2 bases to trimming and J lost 6 bases, with 14 bases between them. Germline V CDR1 and CDR2: KGHSH, LQKENI. CDR3 sequence (DNA): TGTGCCAGCTCACCAAATAGCCAGGGAGGCGAGCAGTACTTC. It translates to CASSPNSQGGEQYF. Together with reference TRBV18 and TRBJ2-7, the CDR3 gives the full variable domain: NAGVMQNPRHLVRRRGQEARLRCSPMKGHSHVYWYRQLPEEGLKFMVYLQKENIIDESGMPKERFSAEFPKEGPSILRIQQVVRGDSAAYFCASSPNSQGGEQYFGPGTRLTVT.

The chain recombines TRBV7-2 with TRBJ2-1, with TRBD2 matching 12 bases. CDR3 length equals 18 residues. CDR1 and CDR2 from the germline V gene are SGHTA and FQGNSA. V gave up 6 bases and J gave up 5 bases; unmatched junction bases: 14. CDR3 sequence reads: CASRRGPRLAGEDNEQFF. The CDR3 region has the DNA TGTGCCAGCAGGCGAGGCCCTAGACTAGCGGGAGAGGACAATGAGCAGTTCTTC.

The J gene is TRBJ2-7, the V gene TRBV28; 11 bases line up with TRBD2. Germline V gene sequence: CDR1 MDHEN, CDR2 SYDVKM. V was clipped by 5 bases and J by 0 bases; unmatched bases: 12. The CDR3 has 18 amino acids. CDR3 sequence (DNA): TGTGCCAGCAGTCTATCAGGGGGACTAGCGGCCAGCTCCTACGAGCAGTACTTC. This gives the protein CASSLSGGLAASSYEQYF.

This clone occurred a few times. V gene TRBV28 combines with J gene TRBJ2-3; D remains unclear. CDR3 length: 12 amino acids. Looked up from germline, CDR1 is MDHEN and CDR2 is SYDVKM. The V end lost 1 base, the J end lost 6 bases, and 5 bases lay between the germline ends. The CDR3, as DNA: TGTGCCAGCAGTTTATTTTCTGATACGCAGTATTTT. Its translation is CASSLFSDTQYF.

V is TRBV29-1 and J is TRBJ2-5; a weak D match, TRBD2 (5 bases). The CDR3 runs 13 residues. CDR1 and CDR2 from the germline V gene are SQVTM and ANQGSEA. Trimming removed 3 bases at V and 5 bases at J, with 13 bases between. CDR3 in amino acids: CSVEIGPGETQYF. The CDR3 DNA reads as TGCAGCGTTGAGATAGGCCCGGGGGAGACCCAGTACTTC.

This chain connects TRBV5-1 to TRBJ2-5, with a possible D match to TRBD1 (7 bases). Trimming took 4 bases from V and 1 from J, leaving 14 bases between them. The germline V gene encodes CDR1 SGHRS and CDR2 YFSETQ. The CDR3 length is 15 residues. CDR3 in DNA: TGCGCCAGCAGCGTGGGGGGACAGTTCCAAGAGACCCAGTACTTC. Translating gives CASSVGGQFQETQYF.

V is TRBV7-9 and J is TRBJ2-3, with D uncertain. The CDR3 runs to 16 residues. CDR1 is SEHNR, CDR2 FQNEAQ, per germline (reference sequence). V was cut by 3 bases and J by 1 base, with 14 bases left in between. Here the CDR3 DNA reads TGTGCCAGCAGCTTTAAACGTAACTCGGGCACAGATACGCAGTATTTT. Protein: CASSFKRNSGTDTQYF.

J is TRBJ2-2 and V is TRBV7-2, with 8 positions matching TRBD1. CDR3 length: 17 residues. The germline V gene encodes CDR1 SGHTA and CDR2 FQGNSA. V was clipped by 5 bases and J by 3 bases; unmatched bases: 11. CDR3 sequence (DNA): TGTGCCAGCAGCGAGAGAGGACAGGGCGGGTACACCGGGGAGCTGTTTTTT. As protein: CASSERGQGGYTGELFF.

V gene TRBV7-9 combines with J gene TRBJ1-2; D unresolved. Trimming shortened V by 4 bases and J by 5 bases, and 14 bases separated the two germline ends. Germline V gene sequence: CDR1 SEHNR, CDR2 FQNEAQ (reference sequence). The CDR3 contains 14 residues. CDR3 sequence reads: CASSSSGRGYGYTF. DNA of the CDR3: TGTGCCAGCAGCTCTAGTGGCCGGGGTTATGGCTACACCTTC.

In this sample, this clone turned up a few times. The J gene is TRBJ2-3, the V gene TRBV4-2; TRBD2 aligns across 9 bases. V shed 0 bases, J shed 4 bases, and the junction held 17 bases outside the gene matches. CDR3 length equals 20 residues. Germline CDR1 is LGHNA and CDR2 is YNFKEQ. CDR3 residues: CASSQDVAGVVHMGSDTQYF. The CDR3 DNA reads TGTGCCAGCAGCCAAGATGTAGCGGGAGTTGTTCATATGGGCTCAGATACGCAGTATTTT.

This clone was picked up a small number of times. The rearrangement joins TRBV5-4 to TRBJ2-1, with 11 bases matching TRBD2. The CDR3 loop spans 16 amino acids. After removal of 1 base from V and 8 bases from J, the junction contained 8 bases not matched to a gene. Germline V gene data show CDR1 as SGHNT and CDR2 as YYREEE (reference sequence). CDR3 protein: CASSLLVSGRADEQFF. CDR3 nucleotide sequence: TGTGCCAGCAGCTTGTTGGTTAGCGGGAGGGCCGATGAGCAGTTCTTC. The full variable domain, with the rest looked up from reference TRBV5-4 and TRBJ2-1, is ETGVTQSPTHLIKTRGQQVTLRCSSQSGHNTVSWYQQALGQGPQFIFQYYREEENGRGNFPPRFSGLQFPNYSSELNVNALELDDSALYLCASSLLVSGRADEQFFGPGTRLTVL.

The chain carries TRBV19 and TRBJ2-1, with TRBD2 matching over 12 bases. Germline trimming cut 6 bases from V and 3 bases from J; bases unmatched to any gene: 9. This CDR3 is 17 amino acids long. Per the germline V gene, CDR1 is LNHDA and CDR2 is SQIVND (reference sequence). CDR3 amino acids: CASSGLAGPPVYNEQFF. The CDR3 coding sequence is TGTGCCAGTAGCGGACTAGCGGGACCACCAGTCTACAATGAGCAGTTCTTC.

The chain carries TRBV2 and TRBJ2-2; D is possibly TRBD2 (6 bases). The ends were cut back, 6 bases at V and 1 base at J, with 6 bases in the middle. The CDR3 has 13 residues. Germline CDR1 SNHLY, CDR2 FYNNEI. CDR3 residues: CASRGGNTGELFF. The CDR3 coding sequence is TGTGCCAGCAGGGGGGGGAACACCGGGGAGCTGTTTTTT. Full variable domain (remainder filled in from reference TRBV2 and TRBJ2-2): EPEVTQTPSHQVTQMGQEVILRCVPISNHLYFYWYRQILGQKVEFLVSFYNNEISEKSEIFDDQFSVERPDGSNFTLKIRSTKLEDSAMYFCASRGGNTGELFFGEGSRLTVL.

The V call is TRBV5-6, the J call TRBJ2-7; the D gene is possibly TRBD1 (6 bases). This CDR3 contains 15 residues. V was pared by 3 bases and J by 3 bases, with 16 bases between. CDR1 SGHDT and CDR2 YYEEEE come from the germline V gene. The CDR3 region is CASSYRNRVVYEQYF. The CDR3 coding sequence is TGTGCCAGCAGCTACCGAAACAGGGTTGTCTACGAGCAGTACTTC. Together with reference TRBV5-6 and TRBJ2-7, the CDR3 gives the full variable domain: DAGVTQSPTHLIKTRGQQVTLRCSPKSGHDTVSWYQQALGQGPQFIFQYYEEEERQRGNFPDRFSGHQFPNYSSELNVNALLLGDSALYLCASSYRNRVVYEQYFGPGTRLTVT.

V usage is TRBV28 and J usage is TRBJ1-2, with a tentative D call TRBD1 (6 bases). The germline gives CDR1 MDHEN, CDR2 SYDVKM. The V gene lost 6 bases and the J gene lost 0 bases, with 20 bases spanning the gap. The CDR3 is 17 amino acids. This chain's CDR3 is CASSSSSLDRSNYGYTF. The CDR3, as DNA: TGTGCCAGCAGCTCCTCCTCCCTCGACAGGTCTAACTATGGCTACACCTTC.

V and J are TRBV28 and TRBJ1-1; 8 nucleotides match TRBD1. This CDR3 is built from 14 residues. The germline gives CDR1 MDHEN, CDR2 SYDVKM. Trimming took 6 bases from V and 1 from J; bases not matched to a gene: 4. The CDR3 protein is CASRSDRGNTEAFF. CDR3 nucleotide sequence: TGTGCCAGCAGATCTGACAGGGGGAACACTGAAGCTTTCTTT. Variable domain in full (rest from reference TRBV28 and TRBJ1-1): DVKVTQSSRYLVKRTGEKVFLECVQDMDHENMFWYRQDPGLGLRLIYFSYDVKMKEKGDIPEGYSVSREKKERFSLILESASTNQTSMYLCASRSDRGNTEAFFGQGTRLTVV.

This clone has only a few counts. This rearrangement joins TRBV6-6 to TRBJ2-7; possible D gene TRBD1, 6 bases. Germline V gene data show CDR1 as MNHNY and CDR2 as SVGAGI (reference sequence). The CDR3 consists of 14 residues. The ends were cut back, 2 bases at V and 6 bases at J, with 14 bases in the middle. The CDR3 nucleotides read TGTGCCAGCAGTTACCGGGACATATCGTCCGAGCAGTACTTC. Translation gives CASSYRDISSEQYF.

The J gene is TRBJ1-1, the V gene TRBV18; 8 bases match TRBD1. This CDR3 is 14 amino acids long. Germline lookup yields CDR1 KGHSH and CDR2 LQKENI. J lost 1 base, V lost 4 bases, and 2 bases had no gene match. The CDR3 protein is CASSRDRKNTEAFF. The DNA of the CDR3 is TGTGCCAGCTCACGGGACAGGAAGAACACTGAAGCTTTCTTT.

V and J are TRBV19 and TRBJ2-1; D may be TRBD1 (6 bases). Germline V gene lookup returns CDR1 LNHDA and CDR2 SQIVND (reference sequence). The CDR3 sequence is 16 residues long. Between the trimmed V and J ends, which lost 1 base and 8 bases, there was a span of 18 bases. The CDR3: CASSIGGQGFLDEQFF. As DNA, the CDR3 is TGTGCCAGTAGTATAGGGGGGCAGGGGTTTTTGGATGAGCAGTTCTTC.